Following are 27 T cell receptor beta chains from one sample sequenced in a study of T cell changes during pregnancy in multiple sclerosis (dated by TCRdb to about 2019). Receptor amplification or capture employed the immunoSEQ multiplex PCR assay. The table comes from immuneACCESS by way of TCRdb, which keeps in-frame sequences with V and J called. Part of the clones is missing from these tables; in studies checked, under half for an unresolved V gene and the rest for unknown reasons. The table for this sample lists roughly 99,000 clones; about 90% of them were counted only once. The ten largest account for more than 0.65% of the sample. Material: peripheral blood, obtained in the third trimester of pregnancy. These receptors were obtained from a female donor in good health, enrolled as a control in a pregnancy study.

This rearrangement joins TRBV11-2 to TRBJ2-4, with D possibly matching TRBD1 (6 bases). This CDR3 has 15 amino acids. The germline gives CDR1 SGHAT, CDR2 FQNNGV. The V end was cut by 3 bases, the J end by 6 bases, with 15 bases between. The CDR3 protein is CASSFRGQALNIQYF. The CDR3 bases are TGTGCCAGCAGCTTCCGGGGACAAGCCTTAAACATTCAGTACTTC.

The chain couples TRBV15 to TRBJ1-1; TRBD1 might be the D (5 bases). The V end was cut by 0 bases, the J end by 8 bases, with 10 bases between. The CDR3 length is 13 residues. CDR1 LNHNV and CDR2 YYDKDF come from the germline V gene (reference sequence). CDR3 loop: CATSRDRGGEAFF. CDR3 nucleotides: TGTGCCACCAGCAGAGATCGGGGGGGGGAAGCTTTCTTT.

V usage is TRBV7-3 and J usage is TRBJ1-1, with 8 bases matching TRBD1. The V gene end was trimmed by 0 bases and the J gene end by 6 bases; junction bases not matched to a gene: 3. Germline CDR1 and CDR2: SGHTA and FQGTGA. The CDR3 runs to 14 residues. The CDR3 reads CASSLTDRGPEAFF. For the CDR3, the DNA is TGTGCCAGCAGCTTAACTGACAGGGGCCCTGAAGCTTTCTTT. The variable domain in full, with the rest retrieved from reference TRBV7-3 and TRBJ1-1, is GAGVSQTPSNKVTEKGKYVELRCDPISGHTALYWYRQSLGQGPEFLIYFQGTGAADDSGLPNDRFFAVRPEGSVSTLKIQRTERGDSAVYLCASSLTDRGPEAFFGQGTRLTVV.

The genes are TRBV5-1 and TRBJ2-5; 8 nucleotides align to TRBD2. This CDR3 region has 15 residues. V was pared by 3 bases and J by 5 bases, with 9 bases of the junction left unmatched. Germline V CDR1 and CDR2: SGHRS, YFSETQ. This CDR3 is CASSWRGSGEETQYF. CDR3 nucleotide sequence: TGCGCCAGCAGCTGGCGAGGTAGCGGGGAGGAGACCCAGTACTTC.

The CDR3 DNA follows: TGTGCCAGCAGCTTGGCCAGCGGGGTGAAGACCCAGTACTTC. This encodes CASSLASGVKTQYF. The chain uses TRBV7-9 and TRBJ2-5, with 7 positions matching TRBD2. Germline assignment: CDR1 SEHNR and CDR2 FQNEAQ (reference sequence). This CDR3 is 14 amino acids long. V trimming: 3 bases; J trimming: 6 bases; junction bases outside the gene matches: 7. Based on the CDR3 plus reference TRBV7-9 and TRBJ2-5, the full variable domain is DTGVSQNPRHKITKRGQNVTFRCDPISEHNRLYWYRQTLGQGPEFLTYFQNEAQLEKSRLLSDRFSAERPKGSFSTLEIQRTEQGDSAMYLCASSLASGVKTQYFGPGTRLLVL.

The J gene is TRBJ2-1, the V gene TRBV7-3; a weak D match, TRBD1 (6 bases). V lost 0 bases to trimming and J lost 4 bases, with 10 bases between them. The CDR3 is made up of 15 amino acids. From germline, CDR1 is SGHTA and CDR2 FQGTGA. The CDR3 bases are TGTGCCAGCAGCTTAACTTCCGGACAGTACAATGAGCAGTTCTTC. Its translation: CASSLTSGQYNEQFF.

This clone showed up just once. The chain links TRBV5-1 to TRBJ1-1; possibly TRBD1 for D (6 bases). The V gene lost 4 bases and the J gene lost 0 bases, with 10 bases spanning the gap. Per the germline V gene, CDR1 is SGHRS and CDR2 is YFSETQ. The CDR3 covers 14 residues. CDR3 protein: CASSRGAVNTEAFF. For the CDR3, the DNA is TGCGCCAGCAGCCGGGGGGCTGTGAACACTGAAGCTTTCTTT.

The chain uses TRBV4-1 and TRBJ1-1; perhaps TRBD1 as D (5 bases). Germline CDR1 MGHRA, CDR2 YSYEKL. Trimming stripped 3 bases from V and 0 bases from J, with 11 bases between. The CDR3 sequence is 15 residues long. CDR3 protein: CASSQGGLMNTEAFF. CDR3 DNA: TGCGCCAGCAGCCAGGGGGGACTCATGAACACTGAAGCTTTCTTT.

The chain uses TRBV4-2 and TRBJ2-1; D may be TRBD1 (6 bases). Germline CDR1 LGHNA, CDR2 YNFKEQ. This CDR3 contains 16 residues. V was clipped by 1 base and J by 5 bases, with 15 bases between them. CDR3 bases: TGTGCCAGCAGCCAAGGGTCCAGGGGAAACGACAATGAGCAGTTCTTC. This translates into CASSQGSRGNDNEQFF.

The V gene is TRBV7-2, the J gene TRBJ2-1; 11 positions agree with TRBD2. The CDR3 covers 15 residues. V dropped 6 bases and J dropped 4; count of bases not matched to a gene: 5. Per germline, CDR1 SGHTA and CDR2 FQGNSA. The CDR3 DNA sequence: TGTGCCAGCAGACCCACTAGCGGGGGATACAATGAGCAGTTCTTC. Protein product: CASRPTSGGYNEQFF.

The V call is TRBV25-1, the J call TRBJ1-1; weak D call: TRBD1 (5 bases). The length of the CDR3 is 11 residues. Germline lookup yields CDR1 MGHDK and CDR2 SYGVNS. V lost 3 bases to trimming and J lost 8 bases, with 7 bases between them. The CDR3, as DNA: TGTGCCAGCAGTGAGGCAGGGGAAGCTTTCTTT. Translation gives CASSEAGEAFF.

The V and J genes are TRBV30 and TRBJ2-3, with a possible D match to TRBD2 (6 bases). This CDR3 has 13 amino acids. The V and J ends lost 2 bases and 4 bases respectively, with 10 bases between them. Germline V CDR1 and CDR2: GTSNPN, SVGIG (reference sequence). CDR3 loop: CAWSTRGPDTQYF. The DNA for the CDR3 is TGTGCCTGGAGTACGCGGGGCCCAGATACGCAGTATTTT.

Here the CDR3 reads CASSSGTGTYEQYF. CDR3 nucleotides: TGTGCCAGCAGCTCCGGGACAGGGACCTACGAGCAGTACTTC. The chain has TRBV7-2 and TRBJ2-7; TRBD1 matches 9 bases. Unmatched junction bases numbered 3, after V lost 4 bases and J lost 2 bases. CDR1 and CDR2 from the germline V gene are SGHTA and FQGNSA. The length of the CDR3 is 14 residues.

The rearrangement joins TRBV7-2 to TRBJ2-1; 8 bases match TRBD1. The CDR3 has 16 residues. In germline, CDR1 is SGHTA, CDR2 FQGNSA. The V segment lost 5 bases and the J segment 4 bases; nucleotides outside the gene matches: 10. The CDR3 protein is CASSPETGTGYNEQFF. CDR3 DNA: TGTGCCAGCAGCCCAGAAACCGGGACAGGATACAATGAGCAGTTCTTC.

The V and J genes are TRBV15 and TRBJ2-3; perhaps TRBD1 as D (6 bases). V was trimmed by 1 base and J by 5 bases, leaving 7 bases between them. The CDR3 runs 13 residues. Germline CDR1 reads LNHNV; CDR2 reads YYDKDF (reference sequence). The CDR3 spells CATSRVGGDTQYF. The CDR3 DNA is TGTGCCACCAGCAGAGTAGGGGGAGATACGCAGTATTTT.

This chain links TRBV5-1 with TRBJ1-1, with 9 bases lining up with TRBD1. The germline V gene encodes CDR1 SGHRS and CDR2 YFSETQ. The CDR3 runs 13 residues. Germline trimming cut 3 bases from V and 12 bases from J; bases unmatched to any gene: 9. The CDR3: CASSYGDRDESFF. The DNA for the CDR3 is TGCGCCAGCAGCTACGGGGACAGGGATGAGTCTTTCTTT.

V is TRBV6-5 and J is TRBJ1-6; D is uncertain. V shed 7 bases and J shed 4 bases, with 14 bases lying between them. Germline V gene data show CDR1 as MNHEY and CDR2 as SVGAGI. The CDR3 sequence is 15 residues long. CDR3 region: CASTPSRSYNSPLHF. The CDR3 DNA reads TGTGCCAGCACCCCTAGTCGGTCGTATAATTCACCCCTCCACTTT.

The chain uses TRBV10-3 and TRBJ2-1; 11 bases are shared with TRBD2. V lost 7 bases and J lost 5; bases outside the gene matches: 1. Germline V gene lookup returns CDR1 ENHRY and CDR2 SYGVKD. This CDR3 is built from 13 residues. The CDR3 DNA is TGTGCCATCAAACTAGCGGGGGACAATGAGCAGTTCTTC. Amino acids: CAIKLAGDNEQFF.

This clone was counted a few times. J is TRBJ2-3 and V is TRBV7-2; perhaps TRBD2 as D (5 bases). CDR3 size: 15 residues. The germline CDR1 and CDR2 sequences are SGHTA and FQGNSA. V lost 5 bases to trimming and J lost 1 base, with 13 bases between them. CDR3 in DNA: TGTGCCAGCAGCCCACTAGAGTCGGGCACAGATACGCAGTATTTT. This translates into CASSPLESGTDTQYF. Drawing the rest from reference TRBV7-2 and TRBJ2-3, the complete variable domain is GAGVSQSPSNKVTEKGKDVELRCDPISGHTALYWYRQSLGQGLEFLIYFQGNSAPDKSGLPSDRFSAERTGGSVSTLTIQRTQQEDSAVYLCASSPLESGTDTQYFGPGTRLTVL.

The chain joins TRBV5-1 to TRBJ2-1; D uncertain. This CDR3 has 15 amino acids. CDR1 and CDR2 (germline): SGHRS, YFSETQ. V shed 0 bases and J shed 4 bases, with 11 bases lying between them. The CDR3 nucleotides read TGCGCCAGCAGCTTGGCCCAGAACCCTTACAATGAGCAGTTCTTC. It is translated as CASSLAQNPYNEQFF.

The chain combines TRBV13 with TRBJ1-1; 11 bases fit TRBD1. Per the germline V gene, CDR1 is PRHDT and CDR2 is FYEKMQ (reference sequence). Germline trimming cut 1 base from V and 5 bases from J; bases unmatched to any gene: 9. The CDR3 is made up of 17 amino acids. The CDR3 here is CASSLVGTGGRWTEAFF. DNA for the CDR3: TGTGCCAGCAGCTTAGTTGGGACAGGGGGACGATGGACTGAAGCTTTCTTT.

The chain has TRBV27 and TRBJ2-1, with 7 bases aligning to TRBD2. With V trimmed by 4 bases and J by 0 bases, 6 bases remained unmatched. Germline V lookup: CDR1 MNHEY, CDR2 SMNVEV (reference sequence). The CDR3 is 16 residues long. The CDR3 loop is CASSYPSGISYNEQFF. The CDR3 DNA sequence: TGTGCCAGCAGTTACCCTAGCGGAATCTCCTACAATGAGCAGTTCTTC.

J is TRBJ2-2 and V is TRBV27, with a tentative D call TRBD2 (5 bases). The germline gives CDR1 MNHEY, CDR2 SMNVEV (reference sequence). This CDR3 is built from 13 residues. The V and J ends lost 3 bases and 5 bases respectively, with 7 bases between them. The CDR3 loop is CASSFGGTGELFF. The CDR3 DNA sequence: TGTGCCAGCAGTTTCGGCGGGACCGGGGAGCTGTTTTTT.

The chain employs TRBV27 and TRBJ1-1; D is possibly TRBD1 (6 bases). The CDR3 runs 14 residues. Germline assignment: CDR1 MNHEY and CDR2 SMNVEV (reference sequence). The ends were cut back, 3 bases at V and 1 base at J, with 9 bases in the middle. The CDR3 region is CASSFGTPNTEAFF. CDR3 coding DNA: TGTGCCAGCAGTTTCGGGACACCGAACACTGAAGCTTTCTTT.

The rearrangement links TRBV4-3 to TRBJ1-3, with 9 bases lining up with TRBD1. Germline CDR1 is LGHNA and CDR2 is YSLEER. This CDR3 has 17 residues. The V and J ends lost 1 base and 0 bases, in that order; junction bases with no gene match: 4. CDR3 residues: CASSQGGTGYSGNTIYF. The DNA of the CDR3 is TGCGCCAGCAGCCAAGGCGGGACAGGGTACTCTGGAAACACCATATATTTT.

In regard to this clone: The junction and the germline gene differ at one end; a read error may be behind it. The genes are TRBV10-3 and TRBJ2-2; 9 bases fit TRBD1. Germline lookup yields CDR1 ENHRY and CDR2 SYGVKD. The CDR3 covers 14 residues. The CDR3 nucleotides are TGTGCCTCCAAGGGGACAGGGAACGCCGGGGAGCTGTTTTTT. Encoded protein: CASKGTGNAGELFF.

V usage is TRBV30 and J usage is TRBJ2-2; D gene uncertain. The germline gives CDR1 GTSNPN, CDR2 SVGIG (reference sequence). V was shortened by 4 bases and J by 2 bases, with 11 bases between the two germline ends. The CDR3 covers 14 residues. This CDR3 is CAWKPARNTGELFF. The DNA for the CDR3 is TGTGCCTGGAAACCCGCCAGAAACACCGGGGAGCTGTTTTTT.